This T cell receptor beta chain was sequenced for a study of OX40 agonist ivuxolimab in advanced cancers. Study information: Prior checkpoint blockade (anti-PD-1, anti-PD-L1 or anti-CTLA-4) was permitted; approximately 40% had it. Study-level findings and limits: Low clonal expansion, among the lowest seen, marked partial responders at 0.1-3.0 mg/kg.

Cycle 7 day 1, cycle 4 day 1, and baseline were the timepoints at which blood was sampled. Germline V gives CDR1 SGHVS, CDR2 FNYEAQ. CDR3 size: 13 residues. Trimming took 5 bases from V and 13 from J, leaving 15 bases between them. The data were produced by immunoSEQ multiplex PCR, yet TCRdb's version contains in-frame clones alone and is incomplete. In the table there are roughly 89,000 clones, around 84% of which are singletons. This clone was seen a few times. Its antigen remains unknown. Sequencing used CD4+ or CD8+ T cells sorted from blood, obtained in a trial of the OX40 agonist ivuxolimab. This TCR was sampled from an adult with an advanced solid tumor such as melanoma, head and neck, liver or kidney cancer. This chain uses TRBV7-6 with TRBJ1-6; D is unclear. This CDR3 is CASSRIDSGPLHF. CDR3 in DNA: TGTGCCAGCAGCCGGATTGATTCGGGCCCCCTCCACTTT.